A selection of T cell receptor beta chains follows, all from one sample in a study of regulatory T cells in long-lasting Graves disease. TCRdb fed the multiplex PCR reads into MiXCR, producing one record per CDR3 protein. The table has more than 400,000 distinct CDR3 sequences, about 16% seen once; the top ten hold 10% to 15%. The sample also formed part of further work on T cells in Graves' hyperthyroidism and ophthalmopathy.

Source: peripheral blood mononuclear cells (PBMCs), taken at new diagnosis, from a patient treated with antithyroid drugs. These receptors came from a man aged 35-49 years with Graves disease. Each CDR3 is given with its conserved first and last residue. Fields, in order: V gene, clone size, J gene, D gene, CDR3 DNA, CDR3 protein. D genes are given only for firm matches. The listing skips clone size in some rows; elsewhere it reads once, few, many or a size class.

v_call: TRBV9; clone_size: NA; j_call: TRBJ2-1; d_call: TRBD2; cdr3_nt: TGTGCCAGCAGCGTTGGGACTAGCGGGCAATCGGAGCAGTTCTTC; cdr3_aa: CASSVGTSGQSEQFF
v_call: TRBV2; clone_size: many; j_call: TRBJ2-2; d_call: NA; cdr3_nt: TGTGCCAGCAGCGCACACCCCACCGGGGAGCTGTTTTTT; cdr3_aa: CASSAHPTGELFF
v_call: TRBV20-1; clone_size: NA; j_call: TRBJ2-7; d_call: TRBD2; cdr3_nt: TGCAGTGCCACCCTACTAGCGCGAAGCTCCTACGGGCAGTACTTC; cdr3_aa: CSATLLARSSYGQYF
v_call: TRBV12-3/TRBV12-4; clone_size: NA; j_call: TRBJ1-1; d_call: NA; cdr3_nt: TGTGCCAGCAGTTTAAACGCCTTTAGCACTGAAGCTTTCTTT; cdr3_aa: CASSLNAFSTEAFF
v_call: TRBV6-1; clone_size: many; j_call: TRBJ2-7; d_call: NA; cdr3_nt: TGTGCCAGCACCGCAACCGGGACTTTTGGCTACGAGCAGTACTTC; cdr3_aa: CASTATGTFGYEQYF
v_call: TRBV18; clone_size: NA; j_call: TRBJ1-5; d_call: NA; cdr3_nt: TGTGCCAGCTCACCCCTTGGAGGCCTCAATCAGCCCCAGCATTTT; cdr3_aa: CASSPLGGLNQPQHF
v_call: TRBV29-1; clone_size: many; j_call: TRBJ2-5; d_call: NA; cdr3_nt: TGCAGCGTTGAGGCAGTCCAAGAGACCCAGTACTTC; cdr3_aa: CSVEAVQETQYF
v_call: TRBV29-1; clone_size: few; j_call: TRBJ2-7; d_call: NA; cdr3_nt: TGCAGCGTTGGGGACAACTCCTACGAGCAGTACTTC; cdr3_aa: CSVGDNSYEQYF
v_call: TRBV6-5; clone_size: NA; j_call: TRBJ1-5; d_call: NA; cdr3_nt: TGTGCCAGCAGTTCTCCGAGGGGGTCGACGCAGCCCCAGCATTTT; cdr3_aa: CASSSPRGSTQPQHF
v_call: TRBV2; clone_size: many; j_call: TRBJ1-1; d_call: NA; cdr3_nt: TGTGCCAGCACCGAAGCCTACTCTTCGCACGGAAACACTGAAGCTTTCTTT; cdr3_aa: CASTEAYSSHGNTEAFF
v_call: TRBV12-5; clone_size: many; j_call: TRBJ2-7; d_call: NA; cdr3_nt: TGTGCTAGTGGTTCTGGGGGCAACGAGCAGTACTTC; cdr3_aa: CASGSGGNEQYF
v_call: TRBV5-1; clone_size: many; j_call: TRBJ2-2; d_call: TRBD2; cdr3_nt: TGCGCCAGCAGCCCCGGGAGGGACACCGGGGAGCTGTTTTTT; cdr3_aa: CASSPGRDTGELFF
v_call: TRBV2; clone_size: many; j_call: TRBJ2-7; d_call: NA; cdr3_nt: TGTGCCAGCAGTCGGGCCTTTGCCCACGAGCAGTACTTC; cdr3_aa: CASSRAFAHEQYF
v_call: TRBV20-1; clone_size: many; j_call: TRBJ1-1; d_call: TRBD1; cdr3_nt: TGCAGTGCTAGCTACAGGGGGACGAACACTGAAGCTTTCTTT; cdr3_aa: CSASYRGTNTEAFF
v_call: TRBV20-1; clone_size: many; j_call: TRBJ2-1; d_call: TRBD2; cdr3_nt: TGCAGTGCTTTTCCGGGACTAGCGGCAAATGAGCAGTTCTTC; cdr3_aa: CSAFPGLAANEQFF
v_call: TRBV11-2; clone_size: many; j_call: TRBJ2-3; d_call: TRBD2; cdr3_nt: TGTGCCAGCAGCTTAAGACTAGCGGGAGGTCAAGATACGCAGTATTTT; cdr3_aa: CASSLRLAGGQDTQYF
v_call: TRBV12-5; clone_size: many; j_call: TRBJ2-7; d_call: TRBD1; cdr3_nt: TGTGCTAGTGGTTTGGTACTCGGACAGGGCACCTACGAGCAGTACTTC; cdr3_aa: CASGLVLGQGTYEQYF
v_call: TRBV20-1; clone_size: many; j_call: TRBJ2-3; d_call: NA; cdr3_nt: TGCAGTGCTAGCCCGCTCGAGGGTATGGATACGCAGTATTTT; cdr3_aa: CSASPLEGMDTQYF
v_call: TRBV2; clone_size: many; j_call: TRBJ2-4; d_call: TRBD1; cdr3_nt: TGTGCCTCCCGACTGCGACAGGGAATCGAAAACATTCAGTACTTC; cdr3_aa: CASRLRQGIENIQYF
v_call: TRBV20-1; clone_size: many; j_call: TRBJ2-7; d_call: TRBD1; cdr3_nt: TGCAGTGCTAGAGGACAGGGGCGCCTATCCTACGAGCAGTACTTC; cdr3_aa: CSARGQGRLSYEQYF